This T cell receptor (beta chain) came from a study of cytomegalovirus exposure and HLA in healthy donors. Primers: 60 Vbeta forward and 13 Jbeta reverse. Method: immunoSEQ multiplex PCR; TCRdb's copy keeps in-frame clones and lacks some. The sample records approximately 42,000 clones, 81% being singletons. The CDR3 runs 14 residues. Germline values: CDR1 SGDLS, CDR2 YYNGEE. This clone came up once. V usage is TRBV9 and J usage is TRBJ2-5; D is possibly TRBD2 (6 bases). The DNA end is more similar to TRBJ2-7, so the J call may be wrong. This sequence was found in a man in his fifties in good health and CMV-seronegative. The specimen sequenced was PBMCs. The CDR3 sequence is CASSVYGSRDEQYF. In nucleotides, the CDR3 is TGTGCCAGCAGCGTTTACGGGAGTCGGGACGAGCAGTACTTC.